This T cell receptor (beta chain) was recovered during a study of blood T cell repertoires in COVID-19 (TCRdb year 2020). For context, the study as a whole: Samples covering the acute and convalescent phases of COVID-19 were provided by collaborators in the United States, Italy and Spain. The prospective study material was composed of cDNA or gDNA derived from T cells, B-cell-depleted T cells, or PBMCs. The dataset comprised deeply sampled blood TCRbeta repertoires from subjects exposed to, actively infected with, or recovered from COVID-19. The repertoires were released in a freely available public database meant as a resource for research on the immune response to SARS-CoV-2. The samples were drawn from two sources: the first 160 participants of the ongoing ImmuneRACE study, and some 1,300 subjects contributed by 6 global collaborators. A de-identified subject ID, COVID-19 status, age in years and sex were almost always included in the sample metadata. Where HLA class I and class II types were available, the types were taken from metadata supplied by the sample provider, not from assay-based typing. Study-wide conclusions, independent of this receptor: The quantity of clinical and demographic metadata differed by source and by participant and was supplied without curation.

Comments on this clone: The antigen this receptor binds is unknown. It has no much larger one-base neighbor in the sample; base qualities were not kept.

Another Seattle source contributed samples from volunteer blood donors who had recovered from COVID-19. The collaborating institutions used their own protocols to collect whole blood in K2EDTA tubes. Collaborator samples were shipped for TCRbeta analysis as frozen whole blood, isolated PBMCs, or DNA extracted from either sample type. TCRbeta CDR3 regions were amplified from genomic DNA by means of the immunoSEQ Assay, a bias-controlled multiplex PCR. The original methods were these. The number of nucleated cells in each sample was estimated by amplification of reference gene primers within the assay. To quantify the absolute abundance of each unique TCRbeta CDR3 rearrangement, sequence reads were collapsed and filtered. Productive Simpson clonality was computed per sample as the square root of Simpson's diversity index over productive rearrangements. TCRdb re-hosts the immuneACCESS table, in-frame sequences only. Its copies lack some clones; in the studies checked, an unresolved V gene accounts for under half of them, and the cause for the rest is not known. Clone size and the V and J calls come from that table; the DNA yielded D and trimming. Here the sample has hundreds of thousands of clones; 75% to 90% occur a single time. 2.2% of the sample belongs to the ten largest clones.

The CDR3 goes from the cysteine to the phenylalanine over 15 residues. The CDR3 DNA has 45 bases and is translated from base 1. V was cut back by 1 base and J by 5 bases, leaving a gap of 10 bases between them. The germline V gene gives CDR1 as SGHRS and CDR2 as YFSETQ. This sequence originates from a woman aged 50 to 65 who had recovered from COVID-19. The sequence links TRBV5-1 to TRBJ1-6; TRBD1 is a possible D gene, resting on 6 matching bases. Material for sequencing was peripheral blood. The DNA sequence is TGCGCCAGCAGCTTGTCGGGACACGATAATTCACCCCTCCACTTT. Translated, it reads CASSLSGHDNSPLHF.